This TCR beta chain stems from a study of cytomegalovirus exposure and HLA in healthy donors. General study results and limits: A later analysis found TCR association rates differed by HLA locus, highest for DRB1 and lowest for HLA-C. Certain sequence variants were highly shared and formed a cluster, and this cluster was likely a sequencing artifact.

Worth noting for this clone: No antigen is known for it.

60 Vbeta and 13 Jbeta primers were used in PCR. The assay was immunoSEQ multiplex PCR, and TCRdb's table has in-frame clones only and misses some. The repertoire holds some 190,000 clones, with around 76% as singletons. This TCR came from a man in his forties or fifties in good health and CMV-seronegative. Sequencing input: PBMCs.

The CDR3 coding sequence is TGTGCCAGCAGTCCCAACGGGAATCGAGGCTACACCTTC. Its protein is CASSPNGNRGYTF. The V and J genes are TRBV27 and TRBJ1-2; no clear D. The V end was cut by 5 bases, the J end by 8 bases, with 15 bases between. The CDR3 has 13 amino acids. CDR1 and CDR2 from the germline V gene are MNHEY and SMNVEV (reference sequence).